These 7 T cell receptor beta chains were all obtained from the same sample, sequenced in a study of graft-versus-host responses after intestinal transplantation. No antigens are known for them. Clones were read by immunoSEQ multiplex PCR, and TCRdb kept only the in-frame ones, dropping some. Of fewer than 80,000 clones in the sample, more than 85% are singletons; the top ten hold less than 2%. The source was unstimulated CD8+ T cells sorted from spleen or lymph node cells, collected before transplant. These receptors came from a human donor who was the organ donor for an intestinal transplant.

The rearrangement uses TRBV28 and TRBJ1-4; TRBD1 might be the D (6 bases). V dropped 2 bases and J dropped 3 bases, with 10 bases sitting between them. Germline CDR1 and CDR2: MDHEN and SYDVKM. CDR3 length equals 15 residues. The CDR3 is CASSLRTASNEKLFF. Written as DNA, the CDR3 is TGTGCCAGCAGTTTACGGACAGCCTCTAATGAAAAACTGTTTTTT.

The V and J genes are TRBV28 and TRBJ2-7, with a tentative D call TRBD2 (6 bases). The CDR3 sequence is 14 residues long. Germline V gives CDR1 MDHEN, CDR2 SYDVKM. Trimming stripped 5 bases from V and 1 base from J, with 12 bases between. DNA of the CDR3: TGTGCCAGCAGTCCCCCGGGGGAGTCCTACGAGCAGTACTTC. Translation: CASSPPGESYEQYF.

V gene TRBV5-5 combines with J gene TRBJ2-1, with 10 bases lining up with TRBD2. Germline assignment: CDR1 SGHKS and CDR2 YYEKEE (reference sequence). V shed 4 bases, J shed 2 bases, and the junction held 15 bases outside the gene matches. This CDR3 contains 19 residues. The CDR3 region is CASSVISLAGESTYNEQFF. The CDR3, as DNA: TGTGCCAGCAGCGTAATAAGTCTAGCGGGAGAATCGACCTACAATGAGCAGTTCTTC.

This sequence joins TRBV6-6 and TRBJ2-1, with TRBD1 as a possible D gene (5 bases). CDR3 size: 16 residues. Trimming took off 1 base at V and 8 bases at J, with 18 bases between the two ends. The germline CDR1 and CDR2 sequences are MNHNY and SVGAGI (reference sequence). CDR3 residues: CASSYLWPWWGDEQFF. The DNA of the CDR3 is TGTGCCAGCAGTTACTTGTGGCCTTGGTGGGGCGATGAGCAGTTCTTC.

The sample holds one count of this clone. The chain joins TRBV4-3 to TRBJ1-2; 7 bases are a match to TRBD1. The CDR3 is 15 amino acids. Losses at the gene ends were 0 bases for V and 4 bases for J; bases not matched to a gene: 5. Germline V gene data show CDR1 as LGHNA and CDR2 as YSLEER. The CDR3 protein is CASSQDYPGGYGYTF. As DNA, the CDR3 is TGCGCCAGCAGCCAAGATTATCCAGGGGGCTATGGCTACACCTTC.

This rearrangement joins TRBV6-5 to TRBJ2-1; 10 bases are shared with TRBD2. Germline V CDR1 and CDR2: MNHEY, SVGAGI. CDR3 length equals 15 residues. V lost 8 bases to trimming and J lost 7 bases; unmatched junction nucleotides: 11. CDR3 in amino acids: CASVEAGGSVNEQFF. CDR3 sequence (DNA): TGTGCCAGCGTCGAAGCGGGAGGGAGTGTAAATGAGCAGTTCTTC.

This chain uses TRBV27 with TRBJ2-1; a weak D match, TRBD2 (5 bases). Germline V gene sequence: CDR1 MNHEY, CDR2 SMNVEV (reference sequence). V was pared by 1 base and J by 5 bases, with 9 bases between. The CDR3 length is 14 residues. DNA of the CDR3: TGTGCCAGCAGTTTATTCGGACTGAACAATGAGCAGTTCTTC. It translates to CASSLFGLNNEQFF.